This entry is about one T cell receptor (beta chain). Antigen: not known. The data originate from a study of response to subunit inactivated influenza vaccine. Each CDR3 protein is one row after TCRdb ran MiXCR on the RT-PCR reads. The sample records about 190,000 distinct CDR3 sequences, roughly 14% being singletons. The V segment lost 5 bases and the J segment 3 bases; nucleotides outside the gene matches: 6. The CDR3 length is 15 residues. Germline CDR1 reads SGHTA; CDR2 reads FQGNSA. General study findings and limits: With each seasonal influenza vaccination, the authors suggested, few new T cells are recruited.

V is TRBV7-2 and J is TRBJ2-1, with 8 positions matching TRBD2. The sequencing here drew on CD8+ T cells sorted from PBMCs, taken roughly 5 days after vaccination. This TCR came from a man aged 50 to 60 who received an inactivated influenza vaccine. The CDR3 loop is CASSPSSGLYNEQFF. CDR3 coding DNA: TGTGCCAGCAGCCCGTCTAGCGGGCTCTACAATGAGCAGTTCTTC.